The rows below give T cell receptor beta chains drawn from one sample of a study of blood T cell repertoires in COVID-19. Measured with immunoSEQ multiplex PCR; TCRdb has only the in-frame clones, and not every one. The repertoire holds approximately 150,000 clones, with around 80% as singletons. The specimen was PBMCs or T cells enriched from blood (not recorded which). These receptors were taken from a woman in her seventies in a cohort exposed to, infected with or recovered from COVID-19 (not recorded which). Each CDR3 is given without its conserved first and last residue. The D gene is left open where the match is weak.

D gene: NA; V gene: TRBV7-2; CDR3 length: 11; J gene: TRBJ1-5; CDR3 protein: ASSFGGGQPQH
D gene: NA; V gene: TRBV19; CDR3 length: 11; J gene: TRBJ1-5; CDR3 protein: ASRRRVGQPQH
D gene: NA; V gene: TRBV19; CDR3 length: 12; J gene: TRBJ2-1; CDR3 protein: ASRRSEVYNEQF
D gene: TRBD2; V gene: TRBV7-7; CDR3 length: 11; J gene: TRBJ2-1; CDR3 protein: ASSLGLGDEQF
D gene: NA; V gene: TRBV10-3; CDR3 length: 12; J gene: TRBJ2-5; CDR3 protein: AIRNAQGPETQY
D gene: TRBD1; V gene: TRBV7-2; CDR3 length: 13; J gene: TRBJ2-3; CDR3 protein: ASSPLTGTGVAQY
D gene: TRBD2; V gene: TRBV7-2; CDR3 length: 12; J gene: TRBJ2-5; CDR3 protein: ASSMGLAGETQY
D gene: NA; V gene: TRBV4-1; CDR3 length: 11; J gene: TRBJ1-1; CDR3 protein: ASSQVHNTEAF
D gene: TRBD1; V gene: TRBV11-2; CDR3 length: 15; J gene: TRBJ2-1; CDR3 protein: ASSPRGRRDSYNEQF
D gene: TRBD2; V gene: TRBV19; CDR3 length: 14; J gene: TRBJ2-1; CDR3 protein: ASTPVASGARSEQF
D gene: TRBD1; V gene: TRBV28; CDR3 length: 15; J gene: TRBJ1-5; CDR3 protein: ASSPQGAGYSNQPQH
D gene: NA; V gene: TRBV5-1; CDR3 length: 12; J gene: TRBJ1-2; CDR3 protein: ASRRQGSDYGYT
D gene: TRBD1; V gene: TRBV28; CDR3 length: 13; J gene: TRBJ2-2; CDR3 protein: ASSLGDRVYGELF
D gene: TRBD1; V gene: TRBV29-1; CDR3 length: 12; J gene: TRBJ1-1; CDR3 protein: SAGRGRTDTEAF
D gene: TRBD1; V gene: TRBV27; CDR3 length: 11; J gene: TRBJ2-5; CDR3 protein: ASSRTGQETQY